This T cell receptor beta chain was recorded in a study of CD8+ T cells in alopecia areata. Alopecia areata patients gave lesional scalp punch biopsies and peripheral blood samples. cDNA serving as the sequencing template came from extracted, reverse transcribed RNA. Some clones are missing from TCRdb's copy, which holds only in-frame ones; the method was immunoSEQ multiplex PCR. This table has about 7,400 clones, about 60% appearing once. In germline, CDR1 is SGHAT, CDR2 FQNNGV. The CDR3 length is 17 residues. Trimming took 0 bases from V and 9 from J, leaving 22 bases between them. This clone appeared a few times.

This TCR derives from a human donor with alopecia areata. The gene calls are TRBV11-2 and TRBJ2-3, with D perhaps TRBD2 (5 bases). The sequenced sample was skin, obtained at week 0. CDR3 loop: CASSLDSDRRGFVTQYF. CDR3 nucleotide sequence: TGTGCCAGCAGCTTAGATTCGGACCGCCGAGGGTTCGTCACGCAGTATTTT.